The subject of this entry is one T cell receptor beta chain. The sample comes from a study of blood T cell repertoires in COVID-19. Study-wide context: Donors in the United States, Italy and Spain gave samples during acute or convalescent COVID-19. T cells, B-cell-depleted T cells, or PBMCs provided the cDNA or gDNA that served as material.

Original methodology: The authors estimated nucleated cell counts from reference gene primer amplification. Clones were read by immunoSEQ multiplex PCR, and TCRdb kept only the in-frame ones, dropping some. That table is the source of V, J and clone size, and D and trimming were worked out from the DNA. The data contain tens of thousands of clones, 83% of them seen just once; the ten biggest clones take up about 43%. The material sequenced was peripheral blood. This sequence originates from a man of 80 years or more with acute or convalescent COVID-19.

CDR3 sequence (DNA): TGCGCCAGCAGGGACAGGGCAGACACTGAAGCTTTCTTT. Protein product: CASRDRADTEAFF. The V call is TRBV10-2, the J call TRBJ1-1; 8 bases map to TRBD1. V was pared by 6 bases and J by 3 bases, with 3 bases of the junction left unmatched. From germline, CDR1 is WSHSY and CDR2 SAAADI. The length of the CDR3 is 13 residues.